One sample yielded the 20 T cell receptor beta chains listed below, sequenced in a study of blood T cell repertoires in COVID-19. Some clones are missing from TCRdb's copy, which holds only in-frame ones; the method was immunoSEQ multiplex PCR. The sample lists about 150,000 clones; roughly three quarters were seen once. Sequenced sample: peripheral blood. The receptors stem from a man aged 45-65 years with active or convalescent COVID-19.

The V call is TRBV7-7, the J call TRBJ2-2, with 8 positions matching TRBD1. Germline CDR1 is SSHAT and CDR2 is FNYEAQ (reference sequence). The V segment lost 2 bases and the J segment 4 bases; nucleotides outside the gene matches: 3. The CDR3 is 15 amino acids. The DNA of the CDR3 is TGTGCCAGCAGCTTAATTGGACAGGGCACCGGGGAGCTGTTTTTT. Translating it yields CASSLIGQGTGELFF.

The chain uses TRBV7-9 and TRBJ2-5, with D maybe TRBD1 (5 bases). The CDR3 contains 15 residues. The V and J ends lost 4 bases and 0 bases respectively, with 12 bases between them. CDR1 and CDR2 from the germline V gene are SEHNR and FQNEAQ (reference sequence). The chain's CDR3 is CASSSPDSYQETQYF. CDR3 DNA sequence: TGTGCCAGCAGCTCCCCCGACAGTTACCAAGAGACCCAGTACTTC.

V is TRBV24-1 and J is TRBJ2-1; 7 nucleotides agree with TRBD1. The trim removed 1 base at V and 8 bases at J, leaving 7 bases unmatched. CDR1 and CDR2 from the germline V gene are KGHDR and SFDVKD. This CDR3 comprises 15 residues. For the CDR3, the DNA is TGTGCCACCAGTGATTTACCCAAGGGGGCGGATGAGCAGTTCTTC. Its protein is CATSDLPKGADEQFF.

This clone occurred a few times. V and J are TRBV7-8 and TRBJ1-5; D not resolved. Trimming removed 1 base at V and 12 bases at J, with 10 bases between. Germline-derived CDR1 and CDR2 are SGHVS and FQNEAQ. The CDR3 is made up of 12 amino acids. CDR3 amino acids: CASSLGGSFQHF. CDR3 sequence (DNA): TGTGCCAGCAGCTTAGGAGGGAGCTTCCAGCATTTT.

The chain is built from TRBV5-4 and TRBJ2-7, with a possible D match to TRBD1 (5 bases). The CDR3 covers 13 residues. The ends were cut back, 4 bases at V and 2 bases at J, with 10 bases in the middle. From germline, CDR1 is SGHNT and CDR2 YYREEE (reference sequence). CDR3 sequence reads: CASSLGHPYEQYF. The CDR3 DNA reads TGTGCCAGCAGCCTAGGACATCCCTACGAGCAGTACTTC.

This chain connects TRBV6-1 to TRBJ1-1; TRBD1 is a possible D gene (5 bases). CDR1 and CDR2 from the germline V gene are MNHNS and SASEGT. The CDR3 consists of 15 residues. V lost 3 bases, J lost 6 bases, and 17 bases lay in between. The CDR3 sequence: CASSDNWGVGAEAFF. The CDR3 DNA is TGTGCCAGCAGTGACAATTGGGGGGTAGGGGCTGAAGCTTTCTTT.

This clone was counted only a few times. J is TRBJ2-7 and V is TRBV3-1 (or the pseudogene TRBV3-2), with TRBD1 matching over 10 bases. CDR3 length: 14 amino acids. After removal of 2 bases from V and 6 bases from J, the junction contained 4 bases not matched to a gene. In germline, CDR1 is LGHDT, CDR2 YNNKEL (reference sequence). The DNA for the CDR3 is TGTGCCAGCAGCCAACCGGGACAGGGGTTCGAGCAGTACTTC. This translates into CASSQPGQGFEQYF.

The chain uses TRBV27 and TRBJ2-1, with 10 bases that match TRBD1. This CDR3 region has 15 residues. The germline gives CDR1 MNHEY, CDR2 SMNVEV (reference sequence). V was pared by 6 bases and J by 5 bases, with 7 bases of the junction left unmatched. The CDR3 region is CASSLIGQGDNEQFF. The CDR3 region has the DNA TGTGCCAGCAGCTTAATAGGACAGGGGGACAATGAGCAGTTCTTC.

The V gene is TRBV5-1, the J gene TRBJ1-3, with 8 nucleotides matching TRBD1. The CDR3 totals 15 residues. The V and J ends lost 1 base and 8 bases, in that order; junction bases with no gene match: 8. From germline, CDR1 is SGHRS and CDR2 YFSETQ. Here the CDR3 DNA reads TGCGCCAGCAGCTTGTATGGACAGGGCGGGGACACCATATATTTT. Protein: CASSLYGQGGDTIYF.

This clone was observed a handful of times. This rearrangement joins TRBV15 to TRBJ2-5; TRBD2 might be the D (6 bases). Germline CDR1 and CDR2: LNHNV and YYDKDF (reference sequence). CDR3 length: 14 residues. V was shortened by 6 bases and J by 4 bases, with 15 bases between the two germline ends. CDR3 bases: TGTGCCACCAGTATAGCGGAGGTGGGAGAGACCCAGTACTTC. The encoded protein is CATSIAEVGETQYF.

This CDR3 reads CATSSGQGPEKLFF. The CDR3 DNA follows: TGTGCCACCAGCAGCGGACAGGGTCCCGAAAAACTGTTTTTT. V is TRBV15 and J is TRBJ1-4; 8 bases map to TRBD1. CDR3 size: 14 residues. Germline CDR1 is LNHNV and CDR2 is YYDKDF (reference sequence). Germline trimming cut 3 bases from V and 8 bases from J; bases unmatched to any gene: 5.

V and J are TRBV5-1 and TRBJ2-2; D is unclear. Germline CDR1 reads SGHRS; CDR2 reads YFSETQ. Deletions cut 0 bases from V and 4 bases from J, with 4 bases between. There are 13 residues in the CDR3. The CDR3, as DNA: TGCGCCAGCAGCTTGGAAGCCACCGGGGAGCTGTTTTTT. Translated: CASSLEATGELFF. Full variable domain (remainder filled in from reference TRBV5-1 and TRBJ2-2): KAGVTQTPRYLIKTRGQQVTLSCSPISGHRSVSWYQQTPGQGLQFLFEYFSETQRNKGNFPGRFSGRQFSNSRSEMNVSTLELGDSALYLCASSLEATGELFFGEGSRLTVL.

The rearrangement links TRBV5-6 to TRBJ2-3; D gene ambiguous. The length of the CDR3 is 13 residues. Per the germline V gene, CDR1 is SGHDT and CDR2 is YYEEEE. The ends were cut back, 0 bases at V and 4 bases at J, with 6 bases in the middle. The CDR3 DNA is TGTGCCAGCAGCTTGGATATATCAGATACGCAGTATTTT. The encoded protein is CASSLDISDTQYF.

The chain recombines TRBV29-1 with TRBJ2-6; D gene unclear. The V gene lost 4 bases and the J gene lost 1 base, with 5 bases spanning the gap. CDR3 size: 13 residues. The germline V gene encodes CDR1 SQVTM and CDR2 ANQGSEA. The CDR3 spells CSVALSGANVLTF. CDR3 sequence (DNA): TGCAGCGTTGCCCTTTCTGGGGCCAACGTCCTGACTTTC.

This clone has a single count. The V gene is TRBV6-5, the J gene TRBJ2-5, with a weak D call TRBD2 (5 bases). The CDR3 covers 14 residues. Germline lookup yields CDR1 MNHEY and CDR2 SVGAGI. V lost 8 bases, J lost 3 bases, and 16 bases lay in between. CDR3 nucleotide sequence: TGTGCCAGCGCGCGGTTGGGAGCCGAAGAGACCCAGTACTTC. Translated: CASARLGAEETQYF.

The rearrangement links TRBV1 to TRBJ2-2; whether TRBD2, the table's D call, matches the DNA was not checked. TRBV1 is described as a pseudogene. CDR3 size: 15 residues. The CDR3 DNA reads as TGCACCAGCAGCCAAAACCCGGGAACCACCGGGGAGCTGTTTTTT. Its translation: CTSSQNPGTTGELFF.

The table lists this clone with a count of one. The DNA of the CDR3 is TGTGCCAGCACTAATTCGCATAGGGGGAGACAGGATGGCTACACCTTC. Amino acid sequence: CASTNSHRGRQDGYTF. The V call is TRBV28, the J call TRBJ1-2; possible D gene TRBD1, 6 bases. CDR1 is MDHEN and CDR2 is SYDVKM in the germline V gene. The ends were cut back, 7 bases at V and 6 bases at J, with 24 bases in the middle. The CDR3 length is 16 residues.

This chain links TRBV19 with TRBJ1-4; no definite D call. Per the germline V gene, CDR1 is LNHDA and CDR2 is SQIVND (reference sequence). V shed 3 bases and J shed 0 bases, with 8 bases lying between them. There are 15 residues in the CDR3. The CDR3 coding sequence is TGTGCCAGTAGTATGAGTTGGTCAACTAATGAAAAACTGTTTTTT. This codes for CASSMSWSTNEKLFF.

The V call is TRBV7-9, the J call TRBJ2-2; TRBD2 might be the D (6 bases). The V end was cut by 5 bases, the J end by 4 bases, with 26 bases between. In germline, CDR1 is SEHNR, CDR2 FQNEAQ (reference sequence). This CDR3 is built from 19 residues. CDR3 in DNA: TGTGCCAGCAGCCCCCCTCTCTTATCGACTAGTCGGAGCACCGGGGAGCTGTTTTTT. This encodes CASSPPLLSTSRSTGELFF.

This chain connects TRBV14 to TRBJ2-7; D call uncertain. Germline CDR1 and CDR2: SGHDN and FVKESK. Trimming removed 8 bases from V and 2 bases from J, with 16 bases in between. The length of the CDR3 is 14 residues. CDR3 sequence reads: CASGTAVFPYEQYF. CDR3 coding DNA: TGTGCCAGCGGAACAGCCGTTTTCCCCTACGAGCAGTACTTC.